This T cell receptor (beta chain) was documented in a study of blood T cell repertoires in COVID-19. Study background: Acute and convalescent COVID-19 specimens originated in the United States, Italy and Spain.

The sample holds one count of this clone. Assay used: immunoSEQ multiplex PCR; TCRdb lists only in-frame clones, some missing. The sample contains around 100,000 clones, 70% to 90% of which appear only once. V shed 9 bases, J shed 6 bases, and the junction held 9 bases outside the gene matches. Per germline, CDR1 SGHNT and CDR2 YYREEE (reference sequence). CDR3 length equals 13 residues. The V and J genes are TRBV5-4 and TRBJ1-2; 9 bases map to TRBD1. The sequence came from a woman between 65 and 79 years old who had recovered from COVID-19. Sequenced material: peripheral blood. CDR3 sequence (DNA): TGTGCCACCAACATACAGGGGGCTAATGGCTACACCTTC. Protein: CATNIQGANGYTF. The complete variable domain, with remaining parts taken from reference TRBV5-4 and TRBJ1-2, reads ETGVTQSPTHLIKTRGQQVTLRCSSQSGHNTVSWYQQALGQGPQFIFQYYREEENGRGNFPPRFSGLQFPNYSSELNVNALELDDSALYLCATNIQGANGYTFGSGTRLTVV.